This TCR beta chain emerged from a study of blood T cell repertoires in COVID-19. Per the germline V gene, CDR1 is MGHDK and CDR2 is SYGVNS. V lost 3 bases and J 5 bases, leaving 13 bases between the germline ends. The CDR3 runs 15 residues. This clone has a single count. The repertoire was sequenced with immunoSEQ multiplex PCR; TCRdb's copy has only in-frame clones and lacks some. The sample holds 50,000 to 70,000 clones, 84% seen once. The sequence was obtained from a woman in her sixties with acute or convalescent COVID-19. J is TRBJ2-2 and V is TRBV25-1; maybe TRBD2 (7 bases). Sequencing was done on a sample of peripheral blood. The DNA of the CDR3 is TGTGCCAGCAGTGAGCGGGGGCTAGGAACCGGGGAGCTGTTTTTT. It is translated as CASSERGLGTGELFF.